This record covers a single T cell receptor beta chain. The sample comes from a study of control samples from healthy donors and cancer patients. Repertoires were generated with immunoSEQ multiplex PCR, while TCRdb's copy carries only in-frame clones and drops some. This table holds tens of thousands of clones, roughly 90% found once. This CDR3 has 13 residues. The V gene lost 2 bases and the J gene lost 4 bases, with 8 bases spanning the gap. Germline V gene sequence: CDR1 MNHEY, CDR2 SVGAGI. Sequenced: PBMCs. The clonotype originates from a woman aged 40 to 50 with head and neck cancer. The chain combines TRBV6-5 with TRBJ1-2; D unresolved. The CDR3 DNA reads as TGTGCCAGCAGTTACGGCAGGAGCTATGGCTACACCTTC. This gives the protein CASSYGRSYGYTF.